The 5 T cell receptor beta chains given below trace back to one sample, sequenced in a study of response to subunit inactivated influenza vaccine. One entry per CDR3 protein, called by TCRdb with MiXCR from the RT-PCR reads. The sample consists of about 570,000 distinct CDR3 sequences, around 11% of them appearing once. These sequences were also reported in another study, on T cells expressing NK-cell markers. This second report adds: Production of TCR beta cDNA relied on 5'RACE template switching with UMIs.

Sample: PBMCs from blood, taken on the day of vaccination. The receptor set was obtained from a man aged 50 to 59 who received an inactivated influenza vaccine.

This clonotype occurred a few times. V is TRBV7-2 and J is TRBJ2-7, with 9 bases aligning to TRBD2. The CDR3 runs 16 residues. With 1 base clipped from V and 2 bases from J, the junction kept 6 bases outside the gene matches. From germline, CDR1 is SGHTA and CDR2 FQGNSA. The CDR3 coding sequence is TGTGCCAGCAGCTTAGTAGGTAGCGGGAGTCCCTACGAGCAGTACTTC. As protein: CASSLVGSGSPYEQYF.

This clonotype showed up just a few times. V gene TRBV5-4 combines with J gene TRBJ2-5; 7 nucleotides align to TRBD1. The CDR3 is made up of 15 amino acids. J gave up 1 base and V 4 bases, and 7 bases lay outside the gene matches. CDR1 and CDR2 from the germline V gene are SGHNT and YYREEE (reference sequence). The CDR3 DNA is TGTGCCAGCAGCACCCTTAGACAGGGCCAAGAGACCCAGTACTTC. Protein: CASSTLRQGQETQYF.

This rearrangement joins TRBV7-2 to TRBJ2-1, with 7 bases fitting TRBD2. The CDR3 sequence is 14 residues long. The J segment lost 6 bases and the V segment lost 3 bases, leaving 5 bases of the junction unmatched. Germline-derived CDR1 and CDR2 are SGHTA and FQGNSA. CDR3 DNA sequence: TGTGCCAGCAGCTTGGGCGGGAGCATCAATGAGCAGTTCTTC. This translates into CASSLGGSINEQFF.

This clonotype was seen a handful of times. The chain is built from TRBV3-1 and TRBJ2-3; D gene uncertain. Trimming took off 4 bases at V and 1 base at J, with 12 bases between the two ends. Germline V CDR1 and CDR2: LGHDT, YNNKEL (reference sequence). This CDR3 region has 15 residues. The CDR3 protein is CASSPERSRTDTQYF. CDR3 in DNA: TGTGCCAGCAGCCCCGAGAGGTCCCGCACAGATACGCAGTATTTT.

The chain uses TRBV5-1 and TRBJ2-3; D is possibly TRBD1 (7 bases). The germline CDR1 and CDR2 sequences are SGHRS and YFSETQ. Trimming removed 3 bases from V and 7 bases from J, with 15 bases in between. This CDR3 contains 14 residues. CDR3: CASSSEGQQNTQYF. The DNA for the CDR3 is TGCGCCAGCAGCTCGGAGGGACAGCAAAATACGCAGTATTTT. The complete variable domain, with remaining parts taken from reference TRBV5-1 and TRBJ2-3, reads KAGVTQTPRYLIKTRGQQVTLSCSPISGHRSVSWYQQTPGQGLQFLFEYFSETQRNKGNFPGRFSGRQFSNSRSEMNVSTLELGDSALYLCASSSEGQQNTQYFGPGTRLTVL.